This T cell receptor (beta chain) was sequenced in a study of blood T cell repertoires in COVID-19 (dated by TCRdb to 2020 to 2021). Turning to the overall study: Samples from collaborators originated in the United States, Italy and Spain and spanned both the acute and convalescent phases of COVID-19. The samples were drawn from two sources: the first 160 participants of the ongoing ImmuneRACE study, and over 950 subjects contributed by 6 global collaborators. Deeply sampled blood TCRbeta repertoires from subjects exposed to, actively infected with, or recovered from COVID-19 were included in the dataset. The repertoires were released in a freely available public database intended as a resource for research on the immune response to SARS-CoV-2. Where HLA class I and class II types were available, the types were taken from metadata supplied by the sample provider, not from assay-based typing. The prospective study material was composed of cDNA or gDNA derived from T cells, B-cell-depleted T cells, or PBMCs. The sample metadata nearly always contained a de-identified subject ID, COVID-19 status, age in years and sex.

The investigation overall reported the following: Clinical and demographic metadata were provided uncurated, with the amount varying by source and participant.

Points on this clone: Its antigen is unknown. Per-nucleotide qualities are absent, and no much larger clonotype sits a single base away.

TCRbeta CDR3 regions were amplified from genomic DNA by means of the immunoSEQ Assay, a bias-controlled multiplex PCR. Per the original workflow: The number of nucleated cells in each sample was estimated by amplification of reference gene primers within the assay. To quantify the absolute abundance of each unique TCRbeta CDR3 rearrangement, sequence reads were collapsed and filtered. For each sample, productive Simpson clonality was calculated as the square root of Simpson's diversity index across productive rearrangements. The clones in this table, taken by TCRdb from immuneACCESS, are in-frame only. Not every clone is retained; where verified, under half of the shortfall comes from an unresolved V gene, and the cause of the rest is unknown. V and J calls and clone size are given by that table; D and trimming were obtained from the DNA. The sample table holds some 59,000 clones, of which 85% to 95% were seen once. Less than 4% of the sample goes to the ten largest clones.

Each collaborating institution followed its own protocols to collect whole blood in K2EDTA tubes. For TCRbeta analysis, collaborators shipped samples as frozen whole blood, isolated PBMCs, or DNA extracted from either of those sample types. The germline V gene gives CDR1 as ENHRY and CDR2 as SYGVKD. The CDR3 runs 15 residues from the cysteine to the phenylalanine. The CDR3 DNA has 45 bases and is translated from base 1. V loses 4 bases of germline sequence and J loses 3 bases, and the interval between the two ends is 15 bases. The clonotype comes from a middle-aged man with acute or convalescent COVID-19. Recombination connected TRBV10-3 to TRBJ1-1; the D region possibly corresponds to TRBD1 (6 bases align). The sequenced sample was peripheral blood. The CDR3 reads CAISGGGLGHTEAFF. At the DNA level, the sequence is TGTGCCATCAGTGGGGGGGGCCTGGGGCACACTGAAGCTTTCTTT.